These T cell receptor beta chains were read from a single sample in a study of T cells after yellow fever vaccination. TCRdb reprocessed the 5' RACE reads with MiXCR, giving one entry per CDR3 protein. The data hold 500,000 to 700,000 distinct CDR3 sequences, with less than 20% observed a single time. This material consisted of PBMCs, taken 15 days after the yellow fever booster vaccination. These receptors were obtained from a man aged 30 to 45 who received the YFV17D yellow fever vaccine. Both conserved end residues are part of each CDR3. A D gene is named only where the DNA matches it firmly. Size tells how often a clone was seen (once, few, many) or the class of an expanded clone, and some rows leave it out.

j_call | clone_size | d_call | v_call | cdr3_nt | cdr3_aa
TRBJ1-6 | NA | TRBD1 | TRBV20-1 | TGCAGTGCCTCGTGGGGACAGGGTTATTCACCCCTCCACTTT | CSASWGQGYSPLHF
TRBJ2-7 | NA | NA | TRBV6-5 | TGTGCCAGCAGTTACTCAGGGGGAGAGCAGTACTTC | CASSYSGGEQYF
TRBJ1-2 | few | NA | TRBV1 | TGCACCAGCAGCCAAGTTCCAGGGCTGACTAACTATGGCTACACCTTC | CTSSQVPGLTNYGYTF
TRBJ2-3 | NA | NA | TRBV20-1 | TGCAGTGCTAGAATTGAGGGAGGGGGGACGCAGTATTTT | CSARIEGGGTQYF
TRBJ2-7 | NA | TRBD1 | TRBV10-3 | TGTGCCATCAGTGGGGGACAGGGTTGGCGAGACGAGCAGTACTTC | CAISGGQGWRDEQYF
TRBJ2-7 | few | NA | TRBV4-3 | TGCGCCAGCAGCCAAGATCTGGGTGCACCCTACGAGCAGTACTTC | CASSQDLGAPYEQYF
TRBJ1-1 | NA | NA | TRBV7-8 | TGTGCCAGCAGTTCATCGTCGGGGGGCCTGAACACTGAAGCTTTCTTT | CASSSSSGGLNTEAFF
TRBJ2-1 | few | TRBD2 | TRBV7-9 | TGTGCCAGCACCGGGAGGGAAAAAGAGGCCTACGGAGAGCAGTTCTTC | CASTGREKEAYGEQFF
TRBJ2-3 | few | TRBD2 | TRBV12-3/TRBV12-4 | TGTGCCAGCAGTTCGCAACACGGACTAGCGGGGTCTAGCACAGATACGCAGTATTTT | CASSSQHGLAGSSTDTQYF
TRBJ2-3 | NA | TRBD2 | TRBV5-1 | TGCGCCAGCAGCTCAGCCAGCGGGGCCACAGATACGCAGTATTTT | CASSSASGATDTQYF
TRBJ2-7 | few | TRBD1 | TRBV7-2 | TGTGCCAGCAGGTATACAGGGGGCCCAAGCTCCTACGAGCAGTACTTC | CASRYTGGPSSYEQYF
TRBJ2-7 | NA | NA | TRBV20-1 | TGCAGTGCTAGAGATCGCGGACTCCCAGACGGGCAGTACTTC | CSARDRGLPDGQYF
TRBJ2-1 | few | TRBD1 | TRBV20-1 | TGCAGTGCCGAGTGGACAGGTTTGACCCGGCAGTTCTTC | CSAEWTGLTRQFF
TRBJ2-1 | NA | TRBD2 | TRBV7-2 | TGTGCCAGCAGCCGGAGCGGGAGGACCTACAATGAGCAGTTCTTC | CASSRSGRTYNEQFF
TRBJ2-7 | few | NA | TRBV2 | TGTGCCAGCAGTGATTGGCGAGCGCAGTACTTC | CASSDWRAQYF
TRBJ1-1 | NA | NA | TRBV29-1 | TGCAGCGTTTCATTGAACACTGAAGCTTTCTTT | CSVSLNTEAFF
TRBJ1-5 | NA | TRBD1 | TRBV19 | TGTGCCAGTAGTACGGACAGGGGCGATCAGCCCCAGCATTTT | CASSTDRGDQPQHF
TRBJ2-2 | few | NA | TRBV6-2/TRBV6-3 | TGTGCCAGCAGTTACTCGATTCTCGGGGAGCTGTTTTTT | CASSYSILGELFF
TRBJ2-1 | few | NA | TRBV6-5 | TGTGCCAGCAGTTCTGGGCGAGGCGGGATATACAATGAGCAGTTCTTC | CASSSGRGGIYNEQFF
TRBJ2-7 | NA | TRBD1 | TRBV6-1 | TGTGCCAGCAGCCATACTCGGACAGGGGAAAAGTACGAGCAGTACTTC | CASSHTRTGEKYEQYF
TRBJ2-1 | few | NA | TRBV28 | TGTGCCAGCAGTCTCCCGAGGAGGGCCCGTGAGCAGTTCTTC | CASSLPRRAREQFF
TRBJ2-7 | NA | TRBD1 | TRBV20-1 | TGCAGTGCTGTGCAAGTACGGGACAGGGTTTACGAGCAGTACTTC | CSAVQVRDRVYEQYF
TRBJ2-7 | few | TRBD2 | TRBV18 | TGTGCCAGCTCCGACCAGCGGGGGGCGAGGATCTACGAGCAGTACTTC | CASSDQRGARIYEQYF
TRBJ2-7 | NA | NA | TRBV7-9 | TGTGCCAGCTCGACGGAGCCGTACCCTCCCTACGAGCAGTACTTC | CASSTEPYPPYEQYF
TRBJ2-7 | few | TRBD2 | TRBV18 | TGTGCCAGCTCCGCCGGGACTAGCGGGAGTAGGTCCTACGAGCAGTACTTC | CASSAGTSGSRSYEQYF
TRBJ2-3 | few | TRBD1 | TRBV5-1 | TGCGCCAGCAGCTTGGGGATCGGACAGGTGTTAGATACGCAGTATTTT | CASSLGIGQVLDTQYF
TRBJ1-6 | few | NA | TRBV5-1 | TGCGCCAGCAGCCGGGCCCAAGATTCACCCCTCCACTTT | CASSRAQDSPLHF
TRBJ2-1 | many | NA | TRBV15 | TGTGCCACCAGCCGGGACTTTTACAATGAGCAGTTCTTC | CATSRDFYNEQFF
TRBJ2-5 | NA | NA | TRBV20-1 | TGCAGTGCTAGATCGAGCCAGGCCCACACAGAGACCCAGTACTTC | CSARSSQAHTETQYF
TRBJ2-7 | few | TRBD1 | TRBV12-3/TRBV12-4 | TGTGCCAGCAGGCCGACAGGGTTCAACGAGCAGTACTTC | CASRPTGFNEQYF
TRBJ2-7 | NA | NA | TRBV7-2 | TGTGCCAGCAGCTCGCTCGATTCCTCCTACGAGCAGTACTTC | CASSSLDSSYEQYF
TRBJ2-7 | NA | NA | TRBV5-1 | TGCGCCAGCAGCTTGGGAGGGACACGAAACTCCTACGAGCAGTACTTC | CASSLGGTRNSYEQYF
TRBJ2-2 | few | NA | TRBV20-1 | TGCAGTGCTAGAGACCAGACAGGAACCGGGGAGCTGTTTTTT | CSARDQTGTGELFF
TRBJ2-7 | few | TRBD2 | TRBV29-1 | TGCAGCGTTGAAGGGGAGGGACGGTCGTTGTTC | CSVEGEGRSLF
TRBJ1-5 | NA | NA | TRBV12-3/TRBV12-4 | TGTGCCAGCAGTTTTTCGGCTTCTCAGCCCCAGCATTTT | CASSFSASQPQHF
TRBJ2-1 | NA | NA | TRBV18 | TGTGCCAGCCTCACAGGGCCTACCTACAATGAGCAGTTCTTC | CASLTGPTYNEQFF
TRBJ2-7 | NA | TRBD2 | TRBV7-2 | TGTGCCAGCAGACGTACGGGAGGGCCCGTCGAGCAGTACTTC | CASRRTGGPVEQYF
TRBJ2-3 | NA | TRBD1 | TRBV12-3/TRBV12-4 | TGTGCCAGCAGTTTCACAGGGGTTGGGGATACGCAGTATTTT | CASSFTGVGDTQYF
TRBJ1-5 | NA | NA | TRBV9 | TGTGCCAGCAGCGTAGGTCCCGGATTAAATAGCAATCAGCCCCAGCATTTT | CASSVGPGLNSNQPQHF
TRBJ1-3 | few | NA | TRBV15 | TGTGCCACCAGCAGAGGTCCGGGGGAAAACACCATATATTTT | CATSRGPGENTIYF
TRBJ1-2 | NA | NA | TRBV4-3 | TGCGCCAGCAGACCCTCGGGGGGCAGCTATGGCTACACCTTC | CASRPSGGSYGYTF
TRBJ1-5 | NA | TRBD1 | TRBV29-1 | TGCAGCGTCCTTCGACAGGGAAGGGAAGGCAATCAGCCCCAGCATTTT | CSVLRQGREGNQPQHF
TRBJ2-2 | NA | NA | TRBV5-1 | TGCGCCAGCAGCTACCCCCCGAGCGGCCCCGGGGAGCTGTTTTTT | CASSYPPSGPGELFF
TRBJ2-1 | NA | TRBD2 | TRBV5-6 | TGTGCCAGCAGCTTTACCCTTAGCGGGAGGGCCTTGGATGAGCAGTTCTTC | CASSFTLSGRALDEQFF
TRBJ2-1 | few | NA | TRBV20-1 | TGCAGTGCTAGAGGGGCGTTCAATGAGCAGTTCTTC | CSARGAFNEQFF
TRBJ2-1 | many | NA | TRBV4-3 | TGCGCCAGCAGCCAAGATCTTAACAGAGACAATGAGCAGTTCTTC | CASSQDLNRDNEQFF
TRBJ2-7 | few | TRBD1 | TRBV5-1 | TGCGCCAGCAGCGGGTTGCCGGGCAGGGGGCTCGAGCAGTACTTC | CASSGLPGRGLEQYF
TRBJ2-1 | NA | TRBD2 | TRBV7-2 | TGTGCCAGTTCCCCTAGGGGATCTGGCGGGAGGGGCAATGAGCAGTTCTTC | CASSPRGSGGRGNEQFF